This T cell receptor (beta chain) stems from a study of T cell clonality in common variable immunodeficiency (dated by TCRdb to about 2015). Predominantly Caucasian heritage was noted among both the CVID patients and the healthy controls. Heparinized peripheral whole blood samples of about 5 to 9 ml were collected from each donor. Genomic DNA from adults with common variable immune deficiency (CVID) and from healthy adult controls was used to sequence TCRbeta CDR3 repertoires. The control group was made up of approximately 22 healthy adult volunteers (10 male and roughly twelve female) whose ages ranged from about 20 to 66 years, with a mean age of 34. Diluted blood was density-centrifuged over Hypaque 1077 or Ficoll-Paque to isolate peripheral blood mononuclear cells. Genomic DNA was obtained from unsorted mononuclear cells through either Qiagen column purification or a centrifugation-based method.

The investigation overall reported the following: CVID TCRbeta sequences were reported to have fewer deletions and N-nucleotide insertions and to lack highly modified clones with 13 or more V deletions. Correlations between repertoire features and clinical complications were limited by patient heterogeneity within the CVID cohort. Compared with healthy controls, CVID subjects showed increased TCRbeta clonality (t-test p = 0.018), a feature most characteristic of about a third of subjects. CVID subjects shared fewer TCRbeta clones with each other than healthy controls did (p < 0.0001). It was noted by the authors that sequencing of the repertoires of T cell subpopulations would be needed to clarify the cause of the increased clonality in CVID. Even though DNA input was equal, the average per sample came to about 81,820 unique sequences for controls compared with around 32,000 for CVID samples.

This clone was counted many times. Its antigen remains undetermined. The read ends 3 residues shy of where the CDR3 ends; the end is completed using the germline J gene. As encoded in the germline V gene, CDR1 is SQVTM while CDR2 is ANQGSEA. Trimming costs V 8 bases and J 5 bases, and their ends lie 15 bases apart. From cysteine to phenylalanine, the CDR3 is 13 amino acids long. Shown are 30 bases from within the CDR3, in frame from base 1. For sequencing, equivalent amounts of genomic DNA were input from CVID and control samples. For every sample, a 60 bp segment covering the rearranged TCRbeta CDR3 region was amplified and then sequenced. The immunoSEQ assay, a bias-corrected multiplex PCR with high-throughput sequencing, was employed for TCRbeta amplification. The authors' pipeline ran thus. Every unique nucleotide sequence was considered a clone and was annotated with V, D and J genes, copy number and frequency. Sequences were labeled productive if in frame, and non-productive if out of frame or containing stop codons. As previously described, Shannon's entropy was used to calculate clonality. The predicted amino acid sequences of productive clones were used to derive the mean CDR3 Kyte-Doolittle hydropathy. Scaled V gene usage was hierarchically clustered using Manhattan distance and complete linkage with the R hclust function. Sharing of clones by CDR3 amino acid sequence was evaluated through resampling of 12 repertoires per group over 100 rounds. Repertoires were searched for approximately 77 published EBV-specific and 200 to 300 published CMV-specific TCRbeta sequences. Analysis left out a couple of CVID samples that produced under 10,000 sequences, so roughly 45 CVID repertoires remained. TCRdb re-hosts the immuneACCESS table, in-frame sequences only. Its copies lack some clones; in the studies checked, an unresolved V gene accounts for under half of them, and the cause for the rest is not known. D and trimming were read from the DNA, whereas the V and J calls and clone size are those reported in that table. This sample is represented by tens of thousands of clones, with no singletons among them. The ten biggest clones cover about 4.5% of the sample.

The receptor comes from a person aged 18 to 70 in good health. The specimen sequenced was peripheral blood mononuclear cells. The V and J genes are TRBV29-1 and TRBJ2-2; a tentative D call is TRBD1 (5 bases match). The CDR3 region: CSIQGWKTGELFF. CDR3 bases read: TGCAGCATCCAGGGTTGGAAGACCGGGGAG.